The clone carrying this TCR beta chain appeared a few times. Its target is not known. In TCRdb, the RT-PCR reads were re-called with MiXCR into one record per CDR3 protein. Of some 850,000 distinct CDR3 sequences in the sample, 15% to 20% are singletons; the top ten hold around 9.9%. Germline-derived CDR1 and CDR2 are DFQATT and SNEGSKA (reference sequence). Deletions cut 0 bases from V and 0 bases from J, with 6 bases between. CDR3 length equals 14 residues. This record belongs to a study of response to subunit inactivated influenza vaccine. Study conclusions and caveats: The authors offered the suggestion that each seasonal influenza vaccination recruits few new T cells.

The origin of this receptor is a man aged 45-60 years who received an inactivated influenza vaccine. The source material was PBMCs from blood, sampled 4 to 6 days after vaccination. The chain recombines TRBV20-1 with TRBJ2-4; D gene unclear. For the CDR3, the DNA is TGCAGTGCTAGAGACCCCCTAGCCAAAAACATTCAGTACTTC. Protein sequence: CSARDPLAKNIQYF.